The 21 T cell receptor beta chains below come from one sample, sequenced in a study of T cells in Graves' hyperthyroidism and ophthalmopathy. Amplification targeted TCR beta CDR3 regions from RNA transcripts. A set of HTBI primers served as the primers for a first-round RT-PCR of the TCR CDR3. TCRdb analysed the multiplex PCR reads with MiXCR anew, one entry per CDR3 protein. Among around 200,000 distinct CDR3 sequences listed, 18% were seen once. Sequencing was done on a sample of blood. These receptors were obtained from a man between 40 and 49 years old with Graves' hyperthyroidism.

This clonotype was seen only a few times. With a much larger clone just one base away, this may be a read error. V and J are TRBV6-1 and TRBJ1-1; D unresolved. Trimming stripped 3 bases from V and 0 bases from J, with 5 bases between. The germline CDR1 and CDR2 sequences are MNHNS and SASEGT. The CDR3 runs to 13 residues. DNA for the CDR3: TGTGCCAGCAGTGACAGGATGAACACTGAAGCTTTCTTT. As protein: CASSDRMNTEAFF.

In this sample, this clonotype turned up many times. The chain links TRBV2 to TRBJ2-3; D might be TRBD2 (7 bases). Germline V lookup: CDR1 SNHLY, CDR2 FYNNEI. This CDR3 is built from 15 residues. Trimming stripped 2 bases from V and 6 bases from J, with 15 bases between. This chain's CDR3 is CASSENGGGGDTQYF. The CDR3 nucleotides are TGTGCCAGCAGTGAAAATGGCGGGGGCGGGGATACGCAGTATTTT.

The chain joins TRBV2 to TRBJ2-3, with 13 nucleotides matching TRBD2. Germline-derived CDR1 and CDR2 are SNHLY and FYNNEI. The V and J ends lost 5 bases and 5 bases, in that order; junction bases with no gene match: 7. The CDR3 totals 16 residues. CDR3 protein: CASSRGLAGVVDTQYF. The CDR3 DNA sequence: TGTGCCAGCAGTCGAGGACTAGCGGGAGTGGTAGATACGCAGTATTTT.

This clonotype appeared a few times. This rearrangement joins TRBV5-1 to TRBJ2-7; D uncertain. The CDR3 has 14 residues. CDR1 is SGHRS, CDR2 YFSETQ, per germline. V lost 2 bases and J 5 bases, leaving 14 bases between the germline ends. As DNA, the CDR3 is TGCGCCAGCAGCTTCGGACCCCAACGCCACGAGCAGTACTTC. This translates into CASSFGPQRHEQYF.

This clonotype was detected ten times or more. This chain joins TRBV29-1 and TRBJ1-1; tentatively, D is TRBD1 (6 bases). The germline V gene encodes CDR1 SQVTM and CDR2 ANQGSEA. V gave up 7 bases and J gave up 0 bases, with 12 bases separating them. The CDR3 is 13 residues long. The CDR3 sequence: CSGGQHMNTEAFF. The DNA for the CDR3 is TGCAGCGGTGGACAGCACATGAACACTGAAGCTTTCTTT.

This clonotype has just a few counts. Germline is not matched at one junction end, which may reflect a read error. V gene TRBV10-3 combines with J gene TRBJ2-1; weak D call: TRBD1 (6 bases). CDR3 length: 12 amino acids. Germline lookup yields CDR1 ENHRY and CDR2 SYGVKD. The CDR3 DNA reads as TGTACCATCAGGGCAGGGGTCAATGAGCAGTTCTTC. It yields the protein CTIRAGVNEQFF.

This chain joins TRBV5-4 and TRBJ2-5, with D maybe TRBD2 (5 bases). The germline CDR1 and CDR2 sequences are SGHNT and YYREEE (reference sequence). This CDR3 region has 14 residues. Trimming left V 1 base short and J 7 bases short, with 14 bases between. As DNA, the CDR3 is TGTGCCAGCAGCTTGAACGAGGGATCCAGGACCCAGTACTTC. Translation gives CASSLNEGSRTQYF. The whole variable domain, filled in from reference TRBV5-4 and TRBJ2-5, reads ETGVTQSPTHLIKTRGQQVTLRCSSQSGHNTVSWYQQALGQGPQFIFQYYREEENGRGNFPPRFSGLQFPNYSSELNVNALELDDSALYLCASSLNEGSRTQYFGPGTRLLVL.

This clonotype appeared a few times. As the CDR3 is not closed by the conserved phenylalanine or tryptophan, this likely results from a read error. The V gene is TRBV7-2, the J gene TRBJ1-5; no clear D. Trimming took 2 bases from V and 2 from J, leaving 4 bases between them. CDR1 is SGHTA and CDR2 is FQGNSA in the germline V gene. This CDR3 is built from 13 residues. CDR3 protein: CASSLQGNQPQHS. For the CDR3, the DNA is TGTGCCAGCAGCTTACAGGGCAATCAGCCCCAGCATTCT.

This clonotype was counted only a few times. The rearrangement joins TRBV20-1 to TRBJ1-5, with 9 bases aligning to TRBD1. CDR1 is DFQATT and CDR2 is SNEGSKA in the germline V gene (reference sequence). CDR3 length: 14 amino acids. Trimming removed 4 bases from V and 3 bases from J; junction bases left unmatched: 4. The CDR3 sequence: CSATRDRDNQPQHF. DNA of the CDR3: TGCAGTGCTACCCGGGACAGGGACAATCAGCCCCAGCATTTT.

This clonotype was detected many times. The V call is TRBV18, the J call TRBJ1-1; D is unclear. The length of the CDR3 is 17 residues. CDR1 and CDR2 from the germline V gene are KGHSH and LQKENI. Deletions cut 3 bases from V and 2 bases from J, with 19 bases between. The CDR3 DNA reads TGTGCCAGCTCACCTCCGGCCTTAAGACCGAGAAACACTGAAGCTTTCTTT. Its protein is CASSPPALRPRNTEAFF.

This clonotype was seen a handful of times. J is TRBJ1-2 and V is TRBV3-1; D remains unclear. This CDR3 has 13 residues. CDR1 is LGHDT, CDR2 YNNKEL, per germline (reference sequence). V lost 0 bases to trimming and J lost 9 bases, with 11 bases between them. The CDR3 DNA sequence: TGTGCCAGCAGCCAAGATTGGGTAAGCAGCTACACCTTC. The encoded protein is CASSQDWVSSYTF. Based on the CDR3 plus reference TRBV3-1 and TRBJ1-2, the full variable domain is DTAVSQTPKYLVTQMGNDKSIKCEQNLGHDTMYWYKQDSKKFLKIMFSYNNKELIINETVPNRFSPKSPDKAHLNLHINSLELGDSAVYFCASSQDWVSSYTFGSGTRLTVV.

In this sample, this clonotype turned up a few times. The chain recombines TRBV4-3 with TRBJ2-7, with 7 bases fitting TRBD1. CDR3 length equals 13 residues. The germline CDR1 and CDR2 sequences are LGHNA and YSLEER. Trimming at V came to 2 bases and at J to 5 bases, leaving 3 bases not matched to a gene. CDR3 sequence (DNA): TGCGCCAGCAGCCAAATCACAGGGGACGAGCAGTACTTC. It translates to CASSQITGDEQYF.

Worth noting for this clonotype: A single base separates this from a much larger clone, so it may be a read error. The V call is TRBV27, the J call TRBJ1-1; weak D call: TRBD1 (5 bases). Trimming cost V 5 bases and J 3 bases, with 13 bases left between them. The germline gives CDR1 MNHEY, CDR2 SMNVEV (reference sequence). The CDR3 sequence is 14 residues long. For the CDR3, the DNA is TGTGCCAGCAGTCTAAGGGGCAGGGACACTGAAGCTTTCTTT. Translated: CASSLRGRDTEAFF.

This clonotype was counted ten times or more. This chain joins TRBV20-1 and TRBJ1-6, with a tentative D call TRBD1 (6 bases). The CDR3 has 14 amino acids. The V and J ends lost 1 base and 4 bases respectively, with 8 bases between them. Germline-derived CDR1 and CDR2 are DFQATT and SNEGSKA (reference sequence). The CDR3 nucleotides read TGCAGTGCTAGAGGGACAGATTATAATTCACCCCTCCACTTT. This translates into CSARGTDYNSPLHF.

This clonotype appeared many times. The rearrangement links TRBV28 to TRBJ2-5, with TRBD1 matching 8 bases. Germline V gene sequence: CDR1 MDHEN, CDR2 SYDVKM. The CDR3 spans 17 residues. The junction had 7 bases not matched to a gene; V was cut back by 1 base and J by 0 bases. The CDR3 DNA follows: TGTGCCAGCAGTTTATTGCGACAGGGGCGGTACCAAGAGACCCAGTACTTC. This sequence encodes CASSLLRQGRYQETQYF.

In regard to this clonotype: This may be a read error, as it is one base from a much larger clone. This rearrangement joins TRBV20-1 to TRBJ1-1, with no clear D. CDR1 DFQATT and CDR2 SNEGSKA come from the germline V gene (reference sequence). Trimming cost V 0 bases and J 6 bases, with 14 bases left between them. The CDR3 has 14 residues. DNA of the CDR3: TGCAGTGCTAGAGATCGACGGGTGATCGCTGAAGCTTTCTTT. Translation: CSARDRRVIAEAFF.

This clonotype was detected a few times. The chain recombines TRBV9 with TRBJ2-7; 12 nucleotides agree with TRBD2. This CDR3 spans 15 amino acids. Germline CDR1 reads SGDLS; CDR2 reads YYNGEE. After removal of 0 bases from V and 2 bases from J, the junction contained 0 bases not matched to a gene. The CDR3 loop reads CASSVASGGAYEQYF. The CDR3 nucleotides are TGTGCCAGCAGCGTAGCTAGCGGGGGGGCCTACGAGCAGTACTTC.

This clonotype was seen at least ten times. The CDR3 spells CASSLAQIRETQYF. The CDR3 DNA reads as TGTGCCAGCAGCTTAGCGCAGATTCGAGAGACCCAGTACTTC. The chain recombines TRBV7-9 with TRBJ2-5; D unclear. V was pared by 0 bases and J by 4 bases, with 9 bases between. The length of the CDR3 is 14 residues. The germline CDR1 and CDR2 sequences are SEHNR and FQNEAQ (reference sequence).

This chain connects TRBV5-1 to TRBJ1-4; 9 bases map to TRBD1. CDR1 SGHRS and CDR2 YFSETQ come from the germline V gene. The CDR3 is made up of 14 amino acids. V shed 4 bases and J 8 bases; nucleotides not matched to a gene: 6. The DNA for the CDR3 is TGCGCCAGCAGCCAGGACGGGACAGGGGAAAAACTGTTTTTT. This translates into CASSQDGTGEKLFF.

The rearrangement uses TRBV9 and TRBJ1-3; D gene ambiguous. The CDR3 has 16 amino acids. CDR1 is SGDLS, CDR2 YYNGEE, per germline. With 0 bases removed from V and 0 bases from J, the gap between germline ends came to 10 bases. The CDR3 loop is CASSVDPGVSGNTIYF. The CDR3 nucleotides read TGTGCCAGCAGCGTAGATCCGGGAGTCTCTGGAAACACCATATATTTT.

The genes are TRBV25-1 and TRBJ1-5, with TRBD1 matching over 8 bases. After removal of 2 bases from V and 6 bases from J, the junction contained 0 bases not matched to a gene. Germline V gene lookup returns CDR1 MGHDK and CDR2 SYGVNS. The CDR3 extends over 13 amino acids. In nucleotides, the CDR3 is TGTGCCAGCAGTGAAGGGACAGGTCAGCCCCAGCATTTT. This encodes CASSEGTGQPQHF.